This TCR beta chain was profiled in a study of regulatory T cells in long-lasting Graves disease. The CDR3 runs 12 residues. Trimming removed 10 bases at V and 7 bases at J, with 17 bases between. Germline CDR1 MDHEN, CDR2 SYDVKM. The table lists this clonotype with many counts. Its specificity is unknown. For TCR beta, libraries came from iRepertoire HTBI primers and Arm-PCR of CDR3 regions. TCRdb called the multiplex PCR reads again in MiXCR, with one record for every CDR3 protein. The sample carries some 280,000 distinct CDR3 sequences, roughly a fifth recorded once. Time point described: persistent/refractory GD, antithyroid drugs over 5 years with positive TRAb. Researchers made the TCR library from RNA that was extracted from PBMCs. Study-wide points: Newly diagnosed Graves' patients exceeded persistent ones in TCR diversity. Patients with persistent disease shared 2,500 or so public clonotypes, outpacing the approximately 920 shared by new patients.

The sequence came from a female donor with Graves disease. The chain has TRBV28 and TRBJ2-7, with D maybe TRBD2 (5 bases). Sequenced here: peripheral blood mononuclear cells (PBMCs), sampled when the disease was refractory, from a patient treated with antithyroid drugs. CDR3 amino acids: CATGPDSGEQYF. In DNA, the CDR3 is TGTGCCACCGGACCCGACTCGGGGGAGCAGTACTTC.